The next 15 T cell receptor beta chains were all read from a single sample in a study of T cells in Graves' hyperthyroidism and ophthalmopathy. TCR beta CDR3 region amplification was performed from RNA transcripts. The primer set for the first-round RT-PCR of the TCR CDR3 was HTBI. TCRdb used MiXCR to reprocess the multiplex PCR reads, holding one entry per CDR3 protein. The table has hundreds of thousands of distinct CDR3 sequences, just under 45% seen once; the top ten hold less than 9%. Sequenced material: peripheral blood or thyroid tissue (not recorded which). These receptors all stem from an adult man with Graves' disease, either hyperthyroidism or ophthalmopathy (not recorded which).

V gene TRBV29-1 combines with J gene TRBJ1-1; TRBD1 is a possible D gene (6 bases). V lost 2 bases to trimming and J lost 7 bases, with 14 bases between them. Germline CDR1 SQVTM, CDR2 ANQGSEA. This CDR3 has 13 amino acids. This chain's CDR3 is CSVELGGRDEAFF. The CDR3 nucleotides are TGCAGCGTTGAACTCGGGGGCCGGGATGAAGCTTTCTTT.

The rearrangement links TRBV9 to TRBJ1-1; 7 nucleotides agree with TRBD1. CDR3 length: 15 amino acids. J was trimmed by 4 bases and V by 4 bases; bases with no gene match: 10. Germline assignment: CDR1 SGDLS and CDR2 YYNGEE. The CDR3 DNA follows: TGTGCCAGCAGCTTGGGAGGGGGCAGGAGCACTGAAGCTTTCTTT. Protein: CASSLGGGRSTEAFF.

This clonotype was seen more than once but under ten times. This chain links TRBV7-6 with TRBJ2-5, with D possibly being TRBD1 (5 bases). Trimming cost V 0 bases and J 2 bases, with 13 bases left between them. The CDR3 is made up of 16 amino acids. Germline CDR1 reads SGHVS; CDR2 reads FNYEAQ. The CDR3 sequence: CASSLAGWGGQETQYF. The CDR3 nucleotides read TGTGCCAGCAGCTTAGCTGGGTGGGGCGGACAAGAGACCCAGTACTTC.

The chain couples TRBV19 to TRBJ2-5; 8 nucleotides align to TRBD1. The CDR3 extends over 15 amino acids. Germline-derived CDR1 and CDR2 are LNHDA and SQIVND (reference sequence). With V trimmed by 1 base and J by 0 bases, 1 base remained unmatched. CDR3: CASSIGTGYQETQYF. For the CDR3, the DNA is TGTGCCAGTAGTATAGGGACAGGGTACCAAGAGACCCAGTACTTC.

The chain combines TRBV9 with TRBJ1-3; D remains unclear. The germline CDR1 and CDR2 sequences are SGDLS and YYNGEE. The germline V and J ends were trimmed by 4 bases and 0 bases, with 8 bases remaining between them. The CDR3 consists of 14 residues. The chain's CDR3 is CASSQFDSGNTIYF. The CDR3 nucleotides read TGTGCCAGCAGCCAATTTGACTCTGGAAACACCATATATTTT.

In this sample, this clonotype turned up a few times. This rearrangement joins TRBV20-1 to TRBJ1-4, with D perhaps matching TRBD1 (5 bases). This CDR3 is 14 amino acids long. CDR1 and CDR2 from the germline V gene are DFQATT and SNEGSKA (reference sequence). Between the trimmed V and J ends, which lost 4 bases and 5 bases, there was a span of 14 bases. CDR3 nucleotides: TGCAGTGCTAAACGGTGGCAGGGCAATGAAAAACTGTTTTTT. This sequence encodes CSAKRWQGNEKLFF.

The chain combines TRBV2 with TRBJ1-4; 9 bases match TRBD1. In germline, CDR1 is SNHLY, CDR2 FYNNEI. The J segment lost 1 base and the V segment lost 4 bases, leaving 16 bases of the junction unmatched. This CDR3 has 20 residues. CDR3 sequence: CASSVTGTGWSSETNEKLFF. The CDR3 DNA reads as TGTGCCAGCAGTGTTACCGGGACAGGGTGGTCGTCCGAAACTAATGAAAAACTGTTTTTT.

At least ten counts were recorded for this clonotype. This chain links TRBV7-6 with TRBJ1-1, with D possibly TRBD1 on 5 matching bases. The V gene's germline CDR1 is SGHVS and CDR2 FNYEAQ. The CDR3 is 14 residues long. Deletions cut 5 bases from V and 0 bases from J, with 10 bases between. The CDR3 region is CASSRRDMNTEAFF. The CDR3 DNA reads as TGTGCCAGCAGCCGCAGGGATATGAACACTGAAGCTTTCTTT.

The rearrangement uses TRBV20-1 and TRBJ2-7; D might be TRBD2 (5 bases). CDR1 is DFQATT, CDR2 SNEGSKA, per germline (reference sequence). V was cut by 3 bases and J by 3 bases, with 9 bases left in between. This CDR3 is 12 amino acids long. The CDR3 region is CSARDSDYEQYF. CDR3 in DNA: TGCAGTGCTAGGGACTCTGACTACGAGCAGTACTTC.

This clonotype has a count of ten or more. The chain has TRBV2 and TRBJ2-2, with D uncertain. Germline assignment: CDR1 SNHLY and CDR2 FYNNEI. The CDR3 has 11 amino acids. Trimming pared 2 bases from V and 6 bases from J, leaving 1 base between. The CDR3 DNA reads TGTGCCAGCAGTGAACCCGGGGAGCTGTTTTTT. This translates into CASSEPGELFF.

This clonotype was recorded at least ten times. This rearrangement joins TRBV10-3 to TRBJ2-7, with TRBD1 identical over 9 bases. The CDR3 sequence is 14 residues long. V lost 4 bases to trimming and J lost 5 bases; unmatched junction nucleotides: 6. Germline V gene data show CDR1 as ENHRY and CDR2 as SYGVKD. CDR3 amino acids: CAISGGTGRDEQYF. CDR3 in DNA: TGTGCCATCAGTGGTGGGACAGGGCGCGACGAGCAGTACTTC.

CDR3 DNA: TGCAGTGCGCAGGGGGCGCTTCGGGACACCGGGGAGCTGTTTTTT. This sequence encodes CSAQGALRDTGELFF. V is TRBV20-1 and J is TRBJ2-2; 8 nucleotides agree with TRBD1. The CDR3 loop spans 15 amino acids. With V trimmed by 6 bases and J by 3 bases, 9 bases remained unmatched. The V gene's germline CDR1 is DFQATT and CDR2 SNEGSKA (reference sequence).

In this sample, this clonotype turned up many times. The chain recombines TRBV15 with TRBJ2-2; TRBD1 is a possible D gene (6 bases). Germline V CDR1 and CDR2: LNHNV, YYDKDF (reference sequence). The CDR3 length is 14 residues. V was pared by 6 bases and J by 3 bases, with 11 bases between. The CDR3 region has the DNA TGTGCCACCAGGGGGGCCGGGGACACCGGGGAGCTGTTTTTT. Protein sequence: CATRGAGDTGELFF.

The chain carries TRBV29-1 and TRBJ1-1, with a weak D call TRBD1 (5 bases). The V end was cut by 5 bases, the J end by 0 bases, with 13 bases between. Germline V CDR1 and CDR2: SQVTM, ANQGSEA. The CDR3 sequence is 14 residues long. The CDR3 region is CSVKTAVVNTEAFF. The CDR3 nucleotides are TGCAGCGTTAAGACAGCCGTAGTGAACACTGAAGCTTTCTTT.

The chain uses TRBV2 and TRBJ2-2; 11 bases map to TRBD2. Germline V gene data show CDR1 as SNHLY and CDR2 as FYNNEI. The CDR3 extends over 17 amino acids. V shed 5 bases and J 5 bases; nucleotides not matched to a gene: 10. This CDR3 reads CASSRAPLAGETGELFF. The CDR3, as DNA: TGTGCCAGCAGTAGGGCCCCACTAGCGGGAGAAACCGGGGAGCTGTTTTTT. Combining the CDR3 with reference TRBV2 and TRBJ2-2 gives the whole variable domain EPEVTQTPSHQVTQMGQEVILRCVPISNHLYFYWYRQILGQKVEFLVSFYNNEISEKSEIFDDQFSVERPDGSNFTLKIRSTKLEDSAMYFCASSRAPLAGETGELFFGEGSRLTVL.